This paragraph covers one TCR beta chain sequence. Its matching antigen is unknown. The junction departs from the called germline gene at one end, perhaps through a read error. This CDR3 has 15 amino acids. CDR1 is SGHAT and CDR2 is FQNNGV in the germline V gene. The entry originates in a study of early T cells in non-severe SARS-CoV-2 infection. The overall study: Chains were not paired, and sequencing was done on bulk RNA from unsorted whole blood.

Notes on the study in general: Anti-spike CD8 responses were favored in VDJdb matching, and private and CD4 specificities were missed.

Individual cDNA molecules each received unique molecular identifiers attached to them. TCRdb fed the 5' RACE reads into MiXCR, producing one record per CDR3 protein. The sample has some 25,000 distinct CDR3 sequences, 5.5% to 7% seen once; the top ten hold 2.4%. The sequence derives from an adult who was a healthcare worker with PCR-confirmed SARS-CoV-2 infection or an uninfected control (not recorded which). Sequenced input: whole blood. The chain has TRBV11-2 and TRBJ2-7; the match to TRBD1 covers 8 bases. CDR3 protein: CASSSAVRGLYEQYF. The CDR3 nucleotides are TGCGCCAGCAGCTCCGCCGTCAGGGGGCTCTACGAGCAGTACTTC.